This is a list of T cell receptor beta chains from one sample in a study of response to subunit inactivated influenza vaccine. Using its own MiXCR run on the RT-PCR reads, TCRdb lists one record per CDR3 protein. In the table there are 450,000 to 550,000 distinct CDR3 sequences, around 25% of which are singletons. The sequenced sample was CD4+ T cells sorted from PBMCs, obtained more than 4 days after vaccination. The receptors were gathered from a man in his fifties who received an inactivated influenza vaccine. The CDR3 runs from the conserved cysteine through the conserved F or W. The D gene is left open where the match is weak. Only some rows state a clone size, as once, few, many or a class for expanded clones.

j_call d_call cdr3_length v_call clone_size cdr3_nt cdr3_aa
TRBJ2-3 TRBD2 15 TRBV20-1 once TGCAGTGCTAGGTACCCGGGACTACTCACAGATACGCAGTATTTT CSARYPGLLTDTQYF
TRBJ2-5 TRBD1 14 TRBV20-1 NA TGCAGCCAAGGGATACCAGACAGGGTCGAGACCCAGTACTTC CSQGIPDRVETQYF
TRBJ2-7 NA 13 TRBV29-1 few TGCAGCGTTATCTATCGGGGGATTTACGAGCAGTACTTC CSVIYRGIYEQYF
TRBJ2-7 NA 13 TRBV20-1 many TGCAGTGCTAGAGGTCCAGGTTCCTACGAGCAGTACTTC CSARGPGSYEQYF
TRBJ1-2 NA 12 TRBV28 NA TGTGCCAGCAGTTCTAATAACGGCGGCTACACCTTC CASSSNNGGYTF
TRBJ1-2 NA 15 TRBV4-3 NA TGCGCCAGCAGCCAAGCGTACAGCAGAGGCTATGGCTACACCTTC CASSQAYSRGYGYTF
TRBJ2-1 TRBD1 15 TRBV5-1 few TGCGCCAGCAGCATGGACAGGGGTGCCTACAATGAGCAGTTCTTC CASSMDRGAYNEQFF
TRBJ2-1 TRBD2 17 TRBV12-3/TRBV12-4 few TGTGCCAGCAGTTTTCCCAGCGGGGGGTTCCGGTACAATGAGCAGTTCTTC CASSFPSGGFRYNEQFF
TRBJ2-3 NA 15 TRBV6-2/TRBV6-3 NA TGTGCCAGCAGTTACTCGTTCGGGAGCACAGATACGCAGTATTTT CASSYSFGSTDTQYF
TRBJ2-3 TRBD2 16 TRBV7-7 NA TGTGCTAGCAGCCCGGTTGCTAGCGGGGGGGCAGATACGCAGTATTTT CASSPVASGGADTQYF
TRBJ1-1 NA 16 TRBV5-1 NA TGCGCCAGCAGTTTCATACAAAGCGGAATGAACACTGAAGCTTTCTTT CASSFIQSGMNTEAFF
TRBJ1-1 NA 14 TRBV6-2/TRBV6-3 NA TGTGCCAGCAGTTACAGGGTTATGAACACTGAAGCTTTCTTT CASSYRVMNTEAFF
TRBJ2-7 NA 14 TRBV25-1 NA TGTGCCAGCAGTGAGGCTCGGCCCCCCTACGAGCAGTACTTC CASSEARPPYEQYF
TRBJ2-7 TRBD2 13 TRBV20-1 few TGCAGTGCTCGGGACAGCTTAGCGGGGGTAGAGTACTTC CSARDSLAGVEYF
TRBJ2-1 NA 14 TRBV5-1 NA TGCGCCAGCAGCTTGGGGGGGCGCTACAATGAGCAGTTCTTC CASSLGGRYNEQFF
TRBJ2-7 TRBD1 14 TRBV7-2 NA TGTGCCAGCAGCATCCGGGACAGGGGGTACGAGCAGTACTTC CASSIRDRGYEQYF
TRBJ2-2 NA 16 TRBV11-2 NA TGTGCCAGCAGCCCCTTAAGAAGCCCGGACACCGGGGAGCTGTTTTTT CASSPLRSPDTGELFF
TRBJ2-2 NA 14 TRBV12-3/TRBV12-4 NA TGTGCCAGCAGTTTAGTCTTACAGACCGGGGAGCTGTTTTTT CASSLVLQTGELFF
TRBJ1-6 NA 13 TRBV13 few TGTGCCAGCAGCTTACTAGAAAATTCACCCCTCCACTTT CASSLLENSPLHF
TRBJ2-5 NA 15 TRBV4-2 NA TGTGCCAGCAGCCCCTCCGGGACGACCACAGAGACCCAGTACTTC CASSPSGTTTETQYF
TRBJ2-5 TRBD1 16 TRBV3-1 NA TGTGCCAGCAGCCGTAGGACAGGCGTCTCCCCGGCGGCCCAGTACTTC CASSRRTGVSPAAQYF
TRBJ2-7 NA 13 TRBV5-1 NA TGCGCCAGCAGCTACGGGACACCTTACGAGCAGTACTTC CASSYGTPYEQYF
TRBJ1-1 NA 15 TRBV29-1 few TGCAGCGTTGAAGATCGGGAGGGGTTGGGAACTGAAGCTTTCTTT CSVEDREGLGTEAFF
TRBJ2-3 NA 14 TRBV12-3/TRBV12-4 NA TGTGCCAGCAGTTTTTCGCAGGGGACAGATACGCAGTATTTT CASSFSQGTDTQYF
TRBJ1-1 NA 14 TRBV20-1 NA TGCAGTGCTAGTAAAGGGCGTATGAACACTGAAGCTTTCTTT CSASKGRMNTEAFF
TRBJ2-7 TRBD2 14 TRBV7-6 once TGTGCCAGCAGCGGGTTAGCGGGGCCACACGAGCAGTACTTC CASSGLAGPHEQYF